Sequencing of this T cell receptor beta chain was carried out in a study of blood T cell repertoires in COVID-19. Study overall: The analysed material was cDNA or gDNA that came from T cells, B-cell-depleted T cells, or PBMCs.

Original methodology: Nucleated cell number was recorded as an estimate derived from reference gene primer amplification. Data came from immunoSEQ multiplex PCR; TCRdb stores just in-frame clones and leaves some out. The V and J calls and clone size were taken over from that table, and D and trimming were inferred from the DNA. Counted here are 70,000 to 80,000 clones, around 93% occurring once; the ten biggest clones make up 4.5% to 6%. Per germline, CDR1 SGHAT and CDR2 FQNNGV. There are 12 residues in the CDR3. About this clone itself: The junction does not match germline at one end; this may be a read error.

This clonotype was sampled from a woman aged 55-70 years with active COVID-19. The sample consisted of peripheral blood. The V gene is TRBV11-2, the J gene TRBJ2-3; D is undetermined. The CDR3 sequence: CASSLVGDTRYF. The CDR3 bases are TGTGCCAGCAGCTTAGTAGGAGATACGCGGTATTTT. The whole variable domain, filled in from reference TRBV11-2 and TRBJ2-3, reads EAGVAQSPRYKIIEKRQSVAFWCNPISGHATLYWYQQILGQGPKLLIQFQNNGVVDDSQLPKDRFSAERLKGVDSTLKIQPAKLEDSAVYLCASSLVGDTRYFGPGTRLTVL.